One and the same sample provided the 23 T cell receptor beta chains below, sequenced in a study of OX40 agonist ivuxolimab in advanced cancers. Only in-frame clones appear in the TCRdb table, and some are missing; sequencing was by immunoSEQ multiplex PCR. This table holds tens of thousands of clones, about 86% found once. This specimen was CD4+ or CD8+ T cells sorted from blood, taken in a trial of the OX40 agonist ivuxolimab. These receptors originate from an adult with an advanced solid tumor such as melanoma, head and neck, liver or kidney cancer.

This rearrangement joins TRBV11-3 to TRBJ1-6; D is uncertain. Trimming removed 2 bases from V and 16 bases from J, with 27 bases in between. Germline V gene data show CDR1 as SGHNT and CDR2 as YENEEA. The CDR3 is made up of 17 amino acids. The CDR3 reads CASSLTAAAPTFPILHF. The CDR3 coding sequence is TGTGCCAGCAGCTTAACTGCCGCAGCTCCGACGTTCCCGATACTCCACTTT.

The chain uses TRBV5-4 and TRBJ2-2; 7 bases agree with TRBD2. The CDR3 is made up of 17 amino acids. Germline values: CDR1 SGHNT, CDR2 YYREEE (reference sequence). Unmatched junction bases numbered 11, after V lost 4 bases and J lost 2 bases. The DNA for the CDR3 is TGTGCCAGCAGCCCCGTACCCCTAGCGGCAAACACCGGGGAGCTGTTTTTT. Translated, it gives CASSPVPLAANTGELFF.

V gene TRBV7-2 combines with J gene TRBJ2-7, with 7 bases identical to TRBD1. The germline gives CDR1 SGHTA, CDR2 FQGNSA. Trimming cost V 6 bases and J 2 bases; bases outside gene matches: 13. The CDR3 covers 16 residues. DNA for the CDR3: TGTGCCAGCAGGAGAAGCCCTGGGACAGAGACCTACGAGCAGTACTTC. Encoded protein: CASRRSPGTETYEQYF.

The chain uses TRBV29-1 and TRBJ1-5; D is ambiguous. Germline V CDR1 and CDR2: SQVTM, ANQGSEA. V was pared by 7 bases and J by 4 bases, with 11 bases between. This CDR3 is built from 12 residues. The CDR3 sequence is CSASPWNQPQHF. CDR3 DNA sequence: TGCAGCGCTTCTCCTTGGAATCAGCCCCAGCATTTT.

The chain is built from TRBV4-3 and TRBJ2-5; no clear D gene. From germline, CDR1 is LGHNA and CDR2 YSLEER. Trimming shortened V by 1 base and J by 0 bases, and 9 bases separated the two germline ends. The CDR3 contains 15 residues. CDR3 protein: CASSQGWKYQETQYF. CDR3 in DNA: TGCGCCAGCAGCCAAGGTTGGAAGTACCAAGAGACCCAGTACTTC.

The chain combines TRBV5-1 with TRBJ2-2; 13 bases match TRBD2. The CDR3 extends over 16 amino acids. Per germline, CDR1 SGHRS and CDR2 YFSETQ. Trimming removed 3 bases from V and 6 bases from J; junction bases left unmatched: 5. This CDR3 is CASSSLAGGPAGELFF. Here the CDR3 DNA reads TGCGCCAGCAGCTCACTAGCGGGAGGGCCGGCCGGGGAGCTGTTTTTT.

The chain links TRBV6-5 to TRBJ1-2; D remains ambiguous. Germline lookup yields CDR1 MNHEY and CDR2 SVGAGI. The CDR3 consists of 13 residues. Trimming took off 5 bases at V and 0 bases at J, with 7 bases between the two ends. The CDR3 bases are TGTGCCAGCAGTACAAAGACTAACTATGGCTACACCTTC. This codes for CASSTKTNYGYTF.

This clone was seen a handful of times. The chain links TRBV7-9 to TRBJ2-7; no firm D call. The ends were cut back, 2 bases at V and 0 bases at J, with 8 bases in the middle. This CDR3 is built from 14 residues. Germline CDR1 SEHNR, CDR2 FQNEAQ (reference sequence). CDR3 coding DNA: TGTGCCAGCAGCTTAATGTCAGTCTCCTACGAGCAGTACTTC. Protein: CASSLMSVSYEQYF.

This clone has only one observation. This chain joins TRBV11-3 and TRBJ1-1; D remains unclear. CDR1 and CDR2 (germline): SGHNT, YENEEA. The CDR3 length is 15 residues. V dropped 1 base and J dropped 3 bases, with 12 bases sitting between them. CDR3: CASSLVGGMDTEAFF. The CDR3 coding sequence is TGTGCCAGCAGCTTAGTGGGCGGGATGGACACTGAAGCTTTCTTT. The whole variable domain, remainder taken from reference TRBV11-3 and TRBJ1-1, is EAGVVQSPRYKIIEKKQPVAFWCNPISGHNTLYWYLQNLGQGPELLIRYENEEAVDDSQLPKDRFSAERLKGVDSTLKIQPAELGDSAVYLCASSLVGGMDTEAFFGQGTRLTVV.

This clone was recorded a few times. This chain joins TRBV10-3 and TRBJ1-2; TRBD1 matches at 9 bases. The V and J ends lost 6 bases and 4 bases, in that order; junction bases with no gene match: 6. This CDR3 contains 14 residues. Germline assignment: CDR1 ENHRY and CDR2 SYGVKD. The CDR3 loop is CAISEQGASYGYTF. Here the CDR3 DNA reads TGTGCCATCAGCGAACAGGGGGCAAGCTATGGCTACACCTTC.

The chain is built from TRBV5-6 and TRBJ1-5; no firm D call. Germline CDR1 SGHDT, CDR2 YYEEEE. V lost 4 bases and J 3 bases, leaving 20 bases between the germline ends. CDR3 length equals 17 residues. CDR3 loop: CASSGRRGQRINQPQHF. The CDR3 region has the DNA TGTGCCAGCAGCGGTCGCCGAGGGCAGAGGATCAATCAGCCCCAGCATTTT.

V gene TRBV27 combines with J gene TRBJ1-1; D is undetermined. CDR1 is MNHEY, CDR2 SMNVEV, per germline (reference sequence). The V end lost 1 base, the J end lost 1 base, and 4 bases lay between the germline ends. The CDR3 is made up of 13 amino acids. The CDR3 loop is CASSLWGNTEAFF. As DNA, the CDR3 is TGTGCCAGCAGTTTATGGGGGAACACTGAAGCTTTCTTT.

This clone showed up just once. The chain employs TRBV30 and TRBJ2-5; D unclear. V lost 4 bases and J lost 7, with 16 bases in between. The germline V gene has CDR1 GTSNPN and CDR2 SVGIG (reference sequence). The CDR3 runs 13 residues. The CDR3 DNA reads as TGTGCCTGGAACTCCGGGCCCCATGGGACCCAGTACTTC. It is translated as CAWNSGPHGTQYF.

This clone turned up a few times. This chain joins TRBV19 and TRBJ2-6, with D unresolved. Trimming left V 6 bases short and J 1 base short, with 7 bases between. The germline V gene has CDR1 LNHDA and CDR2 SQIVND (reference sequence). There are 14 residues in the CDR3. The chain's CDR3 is CASRRRSGANVLTF. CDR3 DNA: TGTGCCAGTAGAAGGCGTTCTGGGGCCAACGTCCTGACTTTC. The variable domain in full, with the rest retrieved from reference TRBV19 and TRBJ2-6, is DGGITQSPKYLFRKEGQNVTLSCEQNLNHDAMYWYRQDPGQGLRLIYYSQIVNDFQKGDIAEGYSVSREKKESFPLTVTSAQKNPTAFYLCASRRRSGANVLTFGAGSRLTVL.

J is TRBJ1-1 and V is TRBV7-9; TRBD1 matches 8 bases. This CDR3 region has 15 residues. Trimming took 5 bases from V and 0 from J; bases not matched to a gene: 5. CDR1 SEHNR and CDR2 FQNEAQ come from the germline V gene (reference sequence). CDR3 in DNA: TGTGCCAGCAGCATTAACAGGGGGGTGAACACTGAAGCTTTCTTT. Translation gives CASSINRGVNTEAFF. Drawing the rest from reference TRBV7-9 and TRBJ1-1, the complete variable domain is DTGVSQNPRHKITKRGQNVTFRCDPISEHNRLYWYRQTLGQGPEFLTYFQNEAQLEKSRLLSDRFSAERPKGSFSTLEIQRTEQGDSAMYLCASSINRGVNTEAFFGQGTRLTVV.

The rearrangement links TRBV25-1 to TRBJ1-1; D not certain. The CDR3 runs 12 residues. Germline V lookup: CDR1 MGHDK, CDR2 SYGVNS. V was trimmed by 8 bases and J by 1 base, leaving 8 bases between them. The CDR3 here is CASQARNTEAFF. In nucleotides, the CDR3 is TGTGCCAGCCAAGCCAGGAACACTGAAGCTTTCTTT.

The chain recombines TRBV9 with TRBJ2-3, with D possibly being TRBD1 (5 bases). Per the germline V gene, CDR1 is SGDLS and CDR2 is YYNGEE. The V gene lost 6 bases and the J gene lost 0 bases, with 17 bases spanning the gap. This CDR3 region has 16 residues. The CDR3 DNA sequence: TGTGCCAGCACCATGACAGCCTATTCTAGCACAGATACGCAGTATTTT. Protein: CASTMTAYSSTDTQYF.

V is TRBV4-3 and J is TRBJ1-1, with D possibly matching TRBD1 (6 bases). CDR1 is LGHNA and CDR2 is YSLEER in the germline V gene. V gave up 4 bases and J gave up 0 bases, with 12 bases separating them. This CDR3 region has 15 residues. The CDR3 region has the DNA TGCGCCAGCAGCCCCGGGGACATAATGAACACTGAAGCTTTCTTT. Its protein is CASSPGDIMNTEAFF.

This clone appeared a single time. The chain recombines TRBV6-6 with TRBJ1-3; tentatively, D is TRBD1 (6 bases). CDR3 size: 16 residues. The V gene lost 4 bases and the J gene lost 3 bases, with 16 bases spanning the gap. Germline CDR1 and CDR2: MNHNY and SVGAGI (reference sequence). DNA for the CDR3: TGTGCCAGCAGTTTCGCAGCCGGGACAAATGGAAACACCATATATTTT. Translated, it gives CASSFAAGTNGNTIYF.

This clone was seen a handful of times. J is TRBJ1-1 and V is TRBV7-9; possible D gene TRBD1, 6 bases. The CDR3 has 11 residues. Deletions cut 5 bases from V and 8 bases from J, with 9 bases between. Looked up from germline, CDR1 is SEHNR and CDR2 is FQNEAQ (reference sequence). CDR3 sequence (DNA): TGTGCCAGCAGCCCAGACAGGGAAGCTTTCTTT. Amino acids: CASSPDREAFF.

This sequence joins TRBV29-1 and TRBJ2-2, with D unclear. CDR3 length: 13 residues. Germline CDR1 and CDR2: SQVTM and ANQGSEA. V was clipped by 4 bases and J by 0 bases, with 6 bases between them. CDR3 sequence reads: CSVAGTNTGELFF. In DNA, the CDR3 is TGCAGCGTTGCCGGAACGAACACCGGGGAGCTGTTTTTT.

The CDR3 is CASNPGTYTGELFF. CDR3 coding DNA: TGTGCCAGCAACCCCGGGACGTACACCGGGGAGCTGTTTTTT. The chain carries TRBV18 and TRBJ2-2, with D perhaps given as TRBD1 or TRBD2 (5 bases each). The germline V and J ends were trimmed by 8 bases and 3 bases, with 13 bases remaining between them. Germline V gives CDR1 KGHSH, CDR2 LQKENI. The CDR3 is 14 residues long.

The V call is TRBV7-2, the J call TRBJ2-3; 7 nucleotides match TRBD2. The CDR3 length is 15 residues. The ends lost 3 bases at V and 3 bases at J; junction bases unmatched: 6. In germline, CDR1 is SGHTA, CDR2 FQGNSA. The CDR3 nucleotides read TGTGCCAGCAGCTTTCGACTAGCTTCGACAGATACGCAGTATTTT. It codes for CASSFRLASTDTQYF. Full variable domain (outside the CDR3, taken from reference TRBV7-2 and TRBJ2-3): GAGVSQSPSNKVTEKGKDVELRCDPISGHTALYWYRQSLGQGLEFLIYFQGNSAPDKSGLPSDRFSAERTGGSVSTLTIQRTQQEDSAVYLCASSFRLASTDTQYFGPGTRLTVL.